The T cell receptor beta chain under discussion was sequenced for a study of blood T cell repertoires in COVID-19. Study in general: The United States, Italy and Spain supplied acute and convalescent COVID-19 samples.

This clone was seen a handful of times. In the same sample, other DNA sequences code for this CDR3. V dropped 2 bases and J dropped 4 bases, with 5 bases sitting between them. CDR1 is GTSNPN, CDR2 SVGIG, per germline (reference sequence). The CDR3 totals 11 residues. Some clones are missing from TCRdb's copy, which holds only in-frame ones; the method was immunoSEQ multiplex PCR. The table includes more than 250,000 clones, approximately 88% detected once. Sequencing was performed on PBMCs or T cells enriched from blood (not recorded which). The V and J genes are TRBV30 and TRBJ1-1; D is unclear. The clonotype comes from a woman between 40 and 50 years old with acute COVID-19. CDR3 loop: CAWSLATEAFF. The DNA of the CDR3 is TGTGCCTGGAGTTTGGCCACTGAAGCTTTCTTT.